These 32 T cell receptor beta chains share one sample of origin, sequenced in a study of cytomegalovirus exposure and HLA in healthy donors. It was with 60 Vbeta and 13 Jbeta primers that the PCR ran. This table comes from immunoSEQ multiplex PCR, and its TCRdb copy is limited to in-frame clones, with some not included. The repertoire holds roughly 180,000 clones, with roughly 85% as singletons. The material sequenced was PBMCs. The receptors originated from a male donor in good health and CMV-seronegative.

This rearrangement joins TRBV6-1 to TRBJ2-1; the D gene is possibly TRBD2 (7 bases). The germline V gene encodes CDR1 MNHNS and CDR2 SASEGT. Trimming stripped 2 bases from V and 3 bases from J, with 11 bases between. This CDR3 comprises 15 residues. CDR3 loop: CASSERGGHYNEQFF. In DNA, the CDR3 is TGTGCCAGCAGTGAAAGGGGGGGCCACTACAATGAGCAGTTCTTC.

The genes are TRBV28 and TRBJ1-1; no reliable D call. CDR3 length equals 12 residues. CDR1 is MDHEN and CDR2 is SYDVKM in the germline V gene. V was trimmed by 5 bases and J by 11 bases, leaving 15 bases between them. Here the CDR3 reads CASSIEGVGAFF. The CDR3 DNA follows: TGTGCCAGCAGTATAGAGGGCGTGGGGGCTTTCTTT.

The chain links TRBV9 to TRBJ2-7; tentatively, D is TRBD1 (6 bases). In germline, CDR1 is SGDLS, CDR2 YYNGEE. V lost 3 bases, J lost 1 base, and 14 bases lay in between. This CDR3 contains 15 residues. The CDR3 DNA follows: TGTGCCAGCAGCGCGACCGGGACATTATCCTACGAGCAGTACTTC. This codes for CASSATGTLSYEQYF.

V and J are TRBV6-5 and TRBJ1-2; D is ambiguous. The CDR3 is 11 amino acids. The V end was cut by 2 bases, the J end by 9 bases, with 7 bases between. Germline values: CDR1 MNHEY, CDR2 SVGAGI. In DNA, the CDR3 is TGTGCCAGCAGTTACGCGGGGAGCTACACCTTC. Its protein is CASSYAGSYTF.

The chain joins TRBV7-3 to TRBJ2-3; 9 bases are a match to TRBD2. V shed 5 bases and J 8 bases; nucleotides not matched to a gene: 2. The CDR3 is made up of 12 amino acids. In germline, CDR1 is SGHTA, CDR2 FQGTGA. The DNA of the CDR3 is TGTGCCAGCAGCGAGACTAGCGGTACGCAGTATTTT. Its protein is CASSETSGTQYF.

The chain carries TRBV6-5 and TRBJ2-5; 8 positions match TRBD2. Germline CDR1 and CDR2: MNHEY and SVGAGI. The CDR3 covers 13 residues. V trimming: 6 bases; J trimming: 4 bases; junction bases outside the gene matches: 4. The CDR3 bases are TGTGCCAGCAGCCGACGGGGGGGAGAGACCCAGTACTTC. Encoded protein: CASSRRGGETQYF.

Only a few counts were recorded for this clone. In DNA, the CDR3 is TGTGCCAGCAGCTTCAGGACTAGCGGGGGCCGTCGAGGGGAGACCCAGTACTTC. This codes for CASSFRTSGGRRGETQYF. The rearrangement joins TRBV13 to TRBJ2-5; 13 nucleotides agree with TRBD2. From germline, CDR1 is PRHDT and CDR2 FYEKMQ (reference sequence). J lost 5 bases, V lost 3 bases, and 12 bases had no gene match. CDR3 length equals 18 residues.

A single count supports this clone. The genes are TRBV15 and TRBJ1-4; 7 bases are shared with TRBD1. This CDR3 is built from 12 residues. V was clipped by 9 bases and J by 8 bases; unmatched bases: 6. Germline V gene sequence: CDR1 LNHNV, CDR2 YYDKDF (reference sequence). The CDR3 DNA sequence: TGTGCCACAAGGGGGCATCAGGAAAAACTGTTTTTT. Translating gives CATRGHQEKLFF.

This sequence joins TRBV5-4 and TRBJ2-7; 8 bases line up with TRBD2. The V and J ends lost 4 bases and 2 bases, in that order; junction bases with no gene match: 11. Germline CDR1 SGHNT, CDR2 YYREEE (reference sequence). CDR3 length: 16 residues. CDR3 DNA sequence: TGTGCCAGCAGCGAAGGCGGGACTAGAAGTGCCTACGAGCAGTACTTC. This gives the protein CASSEGGTRSAYEQYF.

The genes are TRBV6-4 and TRBJ2-1; D perhaps matches TRBD2 (5 bases). Between the trimmed V and J ends, which lost 5 bases and 4 bases, there was a span of 15 bases. Germline lookup yields CDR1 MRHNA and CDR2 SNTAGT. This CDR3 has 15 residues. CDR3 nucleotide sequence: TGTGCCAGCAGTAGGCGGGCAAACACATACAATGAGCAGTTCTTC. This gives the protein CASSRRANTYNEQFF.

The chain carries TRBV6-5 and TRBJ1-1, with D perhaps matching TRBD1 (5 bases). Germline CDR1 and CDR2: MNHEY and SVGAGI. Trimming left V 10 bases short and J 4 bases short, with 13 bases between. This CDR3 spans 12 amino acids. The CDR3 reads CAIRGIGTEAFF. Here the CDR3 DNA reads TGTGCCATTAGGGGTATCGGCACTGAAGCTTTCTTT.

The rearrangement links TRBV7-3 to TRBJ2-6, with D unclear. This CDR3 contains 16 residues. CDR1 and CDR2 from the germline V gene are SGHTA and FQGTGA. V shed 5 bases and J shed 1 base, with 12 bases lying between them. The CDR3: CASSPEIGSGANVLTF. The CDR3 DNA reads as TGTGCCAGCAGCCCGGAGATAGGATCTGGGGCCAACGTCCTGACTTTC.

V gene TRBV7-3 combines with J gene TRBJ2-3, with D possibly being TRBD2 (5 bases). The length of the CDR3 is 14 residues. V lost 0 bases and J 1 base, leaving 5 bases between the germline ends. Germline V lookup: CDR1 SGHTA, CDR2 FQGTGA. For the CDR3, the DNA is TGTGCCAGCAGCTTAACCGGGGGCACAGATACGCAGTATTTT. It yields the protein CASSLTGGTDTQYF.

The J gene is TRBJ2-3, the V gene TRBV11-2, with D hard to call. Germline V gene sequence: CDR1 SGHAT, CDR2 FQNNGV. This CDR3 region has 15 residues. Between the trimmed V and J ends, which lost 0 bases and 6 bases, there was a span of 13 bases. The chain's CDR3 is CASSLDLVAADTQYF. In nucleotides, the CDR3 is TGTGCCAGCAGCTTAGACCTGGTGGCGGCGGATACGCAGTATTTT.

The rearrangement uses TRBV4-3 and TRBJ1-1; TRBD1 agrees at 9 bases. The CDR3 totals 14 residues. The V gene's germline CDR1 is LGHNA and CDR2 YSLEER. V lost 4 bases to trimming and J lost 3 bases; unmatched junction nucleotides: 3. DNA for the CDR3: TGCGCCAGCAGCCTTACAGGGGGCTACACTGAAGCTTTCTTT. It yields the protein CASSLTGGYTEAFF.

The chain uses TRBV9 and TRBJ2-7, with TRBD1 identical over 7 bases. Germline CDR1 is SGDLS and CDR2 is YYNGEE. V trimming: 3 bases; J trimming: 7 bases; junction bases outside the gene matches: 7. This CDR3 region has 13 residues. This CDR3 reads CASSETGPGEQYF. CDR3 nucleotide sequence: TGTGCCAGCAGCGAGACAGGGCCAGGTGAGCAGTACTTC.

The sample holds a few counts of this clone. The V call is TRBV5-8, the J call TRBJ2-1, with 11 bases fitting TRBD2. The CDR3 length is 16 residues. Trimming cost V 3 bases and J 4 bases; bases outside gene matches: 6. Germline V gene lookup returns CDR1 SGHTS and CDR2 YDEGEE. The CDR3 region is CASSSPTSGGYNEQFF. In DNA, the CDR3 is TGTGCCAGCAGCTCCCCCACTAGCGGGGGTTACAATGAGCAGTTCTTC. Full variable domain (outside the CDR3, taken from reference TRBV5-8 and TRBJ2-1): EAGVTQSPTHLIKTRGQQATLRCSPISGHTSVYWYQQALGLGLQFLLWYDEGEERNRGNFPPRFSGRQFPNYSSELNVNALELEDSALYLCASSSPTSGGYNEQFFGPGTRLTVL.

The table lists this clone with a few counts. The V call is TRBV30, the J call TRBJ1-3; D remains ambiguous. Trimming removed 4 bases from V and 2 bases from J, with 12 bases in between. The CDR3 runs 14 residues. Per the germline V gene, CDR1 is GTSNPN and CDR2 is SVGIG (reference sequence). The CDR3 reads CAWIVGVTGNTIYF. CDR3 nucleotides: TGTGCCTGGATAGTTGGTGTCACTGGAAACACCATATATTTT.

Comment on this clone: The identical CDR3 is also encoded by other nucleotide sequences in the sample. CDR3 protein: CASSPRRQGYTEAFF. The CDR3 DNA sequence: TGTGCCAGCTCACCCAGAAGACAGGGATACACTGAAGCTTTCTTT. This rearrangement joins TRBV18 to TRBJ1-1; 7 positions agree with TRBD1. With V trimmed by 3 bases and J by 3 bases, 7 bases remained unmatched. CDR3 length: 15 amino acids. CDR1 is KGHSH and CDR2 is LQKENI in the germline V gene.

This clone appeared once. The gene calls are TRBV15 and TRBJ1-2; 8 bases are shared with TRBD1. This CDR3 is built from 16 residues. The germline CDR1 and CDR2 sequences are LNHNV and YYDKDF (reference sequence). The ends lost 1 base at V and 4 bases at J; junction bases unmatched: 8. The CDR3, as DNA: TGTGCCACCAGCAGAGTACAGGGGGGGGTTACCTATGGCTACACCTTC. Its translation: CATSRVQGGVTYGYTF.

The chain uses TRBV6-1 and TRBJ1-1; 12 nucleotides agree with TRBD1. This CDR3 is 14 amino acids long. J was trimmed by 1 base and V by 10 bases; bases with no gene match: 4. From germline, CDR1 is MNHNS and CDR2 SASEGT. CDR3 sequence: CATRDRGRNTEAFF. In DNA, the CDR3 is TGTGCCACTAGGGACAGGGGGCGGAACACTGAAGCTTTCTTT.

The V gene is TRBV6-1, the J gene TRBJ2-7; 7 nucleotides align to TRBD1. Germline CDR1 MNHNS, CDR2 SASEGT. CDR3 length: 14 residues. The V gene end was trimmed by 6 bases and the J gene end by 0 bases; junction bases not matched to a gene: 5. The CDR3 DNA reads TGTGCCAGCAGAAAGGGACAGAGCTCCTACGAGCAGTACTTC. Its protein product is CASRKGQSSYEQYF.

The V and J genes are TRBV19 and TRBJ2-7, with D perhaps TRBD2 (6 bases). The V gene lost 5 bases and the J gene lost 3 bases, with 17 bases spanning the gap. The CDR3 sequence is 15 residues long. Per germline, CDR1 LNHDA and CDR2 SQIVND (reference sequence). Written as DNA, the CDR3 is TGTGCCAGTAGTTGGGGACTCGAGGCATACTACGAGCAGTACTTC. The encoded protein is CASSWGLEAYYEQYF.

CDR3: CASSMGLAGGPTDTQYF. CDR3 coding DNA: TGTGCCAGCAGCATGGGACTAGCGGGAGGGCCGACAGATACGCAGTATTTT. The gene calls are TRBV11-2 and TRBJ2-3; 16 bases match TRBD2. The CDR3 is made up of 17 amino acids. CDR1 is SGHAT and CDR2 is FQNNGV in the germline V gene. Trimming removed 5 bases from V and 3 bases from J; junction bases left unmatched: 5. Filled out from reference TRBV11-2 and TRBJ2-3, the complete variable domain reads EAGVAQSPRYKIIEKRQSVAFWCNPISGHATLYWYQQILGQGPKLLIQFQNNGVVDDSQLPKDRFSAERLKGVDSTLKIQPAKLEDSAVYLCASSMGLAGGPTDTQYFGPGTRLTVL.

The chain carries TRBV5-6 and TRBJ1-1; tentative D call: TRBD1 (5 bases). The CDR3 is 13 amino acids. V was cut by 4 bases and J by 5 bases, with 12 bases left in between. Looked up from germline, CDR1 is SGHDT and CDR2 is YYEEEE. The CDR3 DNA is TGTGCCAGCAGCCATGCGGGGCGGACTGAAGCTTTCTTT. Its translation: CASSHAGRTEAFF.

Here the CDR3 DNA reads TGTGCCAGCAGTCTCAGGGGGTTTGACTACGAGCAGTACTTC. It specifies CASSLRGFDYEQYF. This chain uses TRBV28 with TRBJ2-7; 7 bases map to TRBD1. Germline V gene data show CDR1 as MDHEN and CDR2 as SYDVKM. The CDR3 runs 14 residues. The trim removed 5 bases at V and 3 bases at J, leaving 7 bases unmatched.

This clone was observed a single time. The CDR3 nucleotides read TGTGCCTGCTCTAAAGGGGAGGCCTCCTACAATGAGCAGTTCTTC. Protein: CACSKGEASYNEQFF. The chain is built from TRBV30 and TRBJ2-1, with D possibly matching TRBD2 (6 bases). Germline values: CDR1 GTSNPN, CDR2 SVGIG (reference sequence). This CDR3 is 15 amino acids long. V was cut by 6 bases and J by 0 bases, with 15 bases left in between. Using reference TRBV30 and TRBJ2-1 for the parts outside the CDR3, the full variable domain is SQTIHQWPATLVQPVGSPLSLECTVEGTSNPNLYWYRQAAGRGLQLLFYSVGIGQISSEVPQNLSASRPQDRQFILSSKKLLLSDSGFYLCACSKGEASYNEQFFGPGTRLTVL.

In this sample, this clone turned up a few times. CDR3 sequence (DNA): TGCGCCAGCAGCTTGGGGGGGACAGTTTACAATGAGCAGTTCTTC. It yields the protein CASSLGGTVYNEQFF. This chain uses TRBV5-1 with TRBJ2-1; 7 bases align to TRBD1. The length of the CDR3 is 15 residues. The trim removed 0 bases at V and 4 bases at J, leaving 4 bases unmatched. CDR1 and CDR2 (germline): SGHRS, YFSETQ.

This clone was recorded only once. The rearrangement links TRBV6-1 to TRBJ2-7; D might be TRBD2 (5 bases). Trimming removed 1 base at V and 1 base at J, with 11 bases between. Per the germline V gene, CDR1 is MNHNS and CDR2 is SASEGT. The length of the CDR3 is 15 residues. The CDR3 sequence is CASSEGTLASYEQYF. CDR3 nucleotides: TGTGCCAGCAGTGAAGGGACTCTGGCATCCTACGAGCAGTACTTC.

The chain carries TRBV28 and TRBJ2-7; D gene unclear. CDR1 is MDHEN and CDR2 is SYDVKM in the germline V gene. The CDR3 is made up of 13 amino acids. V was pared by 9 bases and J by 3 bases, with 15 bases between. CDR3: CASPTPRGYEQYF. CDR3 in DNA: TGTGCCAGTCCCACCCCACGCGGCTACGAGCAGTACTTC. The entire variable domain, with the rest obtained from reference TRBV28 and TRBJ2-7, is as follows: DVKVTQSSRYLVKRTGEKVFLECVQDMDHENMFWYRQDPGLGLRLIYFSYDVKMKEKGDIPEGYSVSREKKERFSLILESASTNQTSMYLCASPTPRGYEQYFGPGTRLTVT.

The rearrangement joins TRBV10-3 to TRBJ1-1, with a possible D match to TRBD1 (5 bases). Germline CDR1 ENHRY, CDR2 SYGVKD. Trimming took off 4 bases at V and 0 bases at J, with 12 bases between the two ends. CDR3 size: 15 residues. CDR3 residues: CAISGRQSLNTEAFF. As DNA, the CDR3 is TGTGCCATCAGTGGGCGACAGAGTTTGAACACTGAAGCTTTCTTT.

The rearrangement links TRBV7-2 to TRBJ1-2, with TRBD1 matching 7 bases. With 1 base clipped from V and 2 bases from J, the junction kept 4 bases outside the gene matches. Germline CDR1 and CDR2: SGHTA and FQGNSA. The CDR3 has 15 amino acids. In nucleotides, the CDR3 is TGTGCCAGCAGCTTAGGAGGGACAGCCAACTATGGCTACACCTTC. It codes for CASSLGGTANYGYTF. The complete variable domain, with remaining parts taken from reference TRBV7-2 and TRBJ1-2, reads GAGVSQSPSNKVTEKGKDVELRCDPISGHTALYWYRQSLGQGLEFLIYFQGNSAPDKSGLPSDRFSAERTGGSVSTLTIQRTQQEDSAVYLCASSLGGTANYGYTFGSGTRLTVV.